This T cell receptor (beta chain) was retrieved from a study of molecular identifiers for immune sequencing clone quantification. The wider study: Five portions were made in replicates from RNA of about 21,000 or 97,000 naive CD8 cells, and four underwent sequencing.

Trimming removed 3 bases from V and 7 bases from J, with 20 bases in between. This CDR3 region has 16 residues. The germline V gene has CDR1 SGHDT and CDR2 YYEEEE. There are many counts of this clonotype. Sorting recovered naive CD8 T cells on a CD8+CD4-CCR7+CD45RA+ profile. Bulk TCR libraries were made with methods that had been previously described and with listed TCR primers. TCRdb recomputed calls from the PCR reads with MiXCR, one row per CDR3 protein. Among a few hundred thousand distinct CDR3 sequences listed, over 20% were seen once. Sequencing was carried out using naive CD8+ T cells from blood, with Jurkat cell RNA spiked in. Described subset: FACS-sorted CD8+CD4-CCR7+CD45RA+ naive T cells. This sequence was found in a human donor in good health. Some libraries in this study had Jurkat cell RNA spiked in. The chain uses TRBV5-6 and TRBJ1-5, with D perhaps matching TRBD1 (5 bases). For the CDR3, the DNA is TGTGCCAGCAGCTCCACGCTCGGACCTGAGGGGCAGCCCCAGCATTTT. It yields the protein CASSSTLGPEGQPQHF.